Below are 15 T cell receptor beta chains sequenced from a single sample in a study of blood T cell repertoires in COVID-19. Here immunoSEQ multiplex PCR was the method, and the copy in TCRdb shows in-frame clones only, minus some. The sample lists 70,000 or so clones, more than 75% seen once, with 7% to 9% in the top ten. Sequencing input: peripheral blood. The receptors shown here come from a human donor in a cohort sampled during active COVID-19.

The V call is TRBV6-5, the J call TRBJ2-3; TRBD2 aligns across 8 bases. The CDR3 is 15 amino acids. Germline assignment: CDR1 MNHEY and CDR2 SVGAGI. The J segment lost 5 bases and the V segment lost 2 bases, leaving 6 bases of the junction unmatched. The CDR3 is CASSYGGRILDTQYF. CDR3 nucleotides: TGTGCCAGCAGTTACGGCGGGAGGATTCTAGATACGCAGTATTTT.

The genes are TRBV5-6 and TRBJ1-6, with no clear D. Germline loops: CDR1 SGHDT, CDR2 YYEEEE. Deletions cut 8 bases from V and 11 bases from J, with 14 bases between. CDR3 length equals 12 residues. In DNA, the CDR3 is TGTGCCAGTCGGGCCGGGGAAGCACCCCTCCACTTT. The encoded protein is CASRAGEAPLHF.

The chain links TRBV23-1 to TRBJ1-5; 7 bases map to TRBD1. TRBV23-1 carries the ORF label, with uncertain function. Germline trimming cut 6 bases from V and 5 bases from J; bases unmatched to any gene: 10. This CDR3 comprises 15 residues. The DNA of the CDR3 is TGCGCCAGCAGCCTAGGGGGCCAGACCGATCAGCCCCAGCATTTT. Encoded protein: CASSLGGQTDQPQHF.

V usage is TRBV11-2 and J usage is TRBJ2-7, with 7 positions matching TRBD1. This CDR3 contains 15 residues. Germline CDR1 and CDR2: SGHAT and FQNNGV. V was clipped by 4 bases and J by 4 bases; unmatched bases: 10. DNA for the CDR3: TGTGCCAGCAGCTCCCTGCGACAGGACAGGTACGAGCAGTACTTC. Amino acid sequence: CASSSLRQDRYEQYF. The variable domain in full, completed from reference TRBV11-2 and TRBJ2-7, reads EAGVAQSPRYKIIEKRQSVAFWCNPISGHATLYWYQQILGQGPKLLIQFQNNGVVDDSQLPKDRFSAERLKGVDSTLKIQPAKLEDSAVYLCASSSLRQDRYEQYFGPGTRLTVT.

The chain joins TRBV7-2 to TRBJ2-7; TRBD1 aligns across 8 bases. The CDR3 contains 13 residues. The germline V gene has CDR1 SGHTA and CDR2 FQGNSA. The ends lost 3 bases at V and 7 bases at J; junction bases unmatched: 5. DNA for the CDR3: TGTGCCAGCAGCTTCCAGGGGGCGGGAGAGCAGTACTTC. Its protein product is CASSFQGAGEQYF.

The chain recombines TRBV27 with TRBJ2-3; a weak D match, TRBD1 (5 bases). From germline, CDR1 is MNHEY and CDR2 SMNVEV (reference sequence). This CDR3 region has 12 residues. V was clipped by 7 bases and J by 4 bases, with 9 bases between them. CDR3: CASTGSPDTQYF. DNA of the CDR3: TGTGCCAGCACAGGGTCGCCAGATACGCAGTATTTT.

This clone was counted once. The chain employs TRBV11-2 and TRBJ2-3; D might be TRBD1 (5 bases). The germline V and J ends were trimmed by 3 bases and 1 base, with 23 bases remaining between them. The CDR3 length is 19 residues. Germline assignment: CDR1 SGHAT and CDR2 FQNNGV. DNA for the CDR3: TGTGCCAGCAGCTTCGAATGGGGCCAAGGAAGGTTCGGCACAGATACGCAGTATTTT. This gives the protein CASSFEWGQGRFGTDTQYF.

This sequence joins TRBV24-1 and TRBJ1-1; 7 nucleotides align to TRBD1. The germline V gene encodes CDR1 KGHDR and CDR2 SFDVKD. This CDR3 has 13 amino acids. Trimming cost V 2 bases and J 11 bases; bases outside gene matches: 7. The CDR3 sequence: CATSDYRTGSAFF. The CDR3 DNA reads as TGTGCCACCAGTGATTATCGGACAGGTAGCGCTTTCTTT.

The chain has TRBV30 and TRBJ1-5, with TRBD1 matching 8 bases. V shed 4 bases and J 2 bases; nucleotides not matched to a gene: 7. In germline, CDR1 is GTSNPN, CDR2 SVGIG (reference sequence). CDR3 length: 15 amino acids. CDR3 bases: TGTGCCTGGACCCCACCGGGACAGGGCAATCAGCCCCAGCATTTT. Amino acids: CAWTPPGQGNQPQHF.

This clone was seen once. The chain joins TRBV19 to TRBJ1-4, with TRBD1 matching 7 bases. V lost 6 bases to trimming and J lost 8 bases; unmatched junction nucleotides: 9. The germline CDR1 and CDR2 sequences are LNHDA and SQIVND (reference sequence). The CDR3 runs 14 residues. The DNA for the CDR3 is TGTGCCAGTAGCTCCGGGACAGCTAGGGAAAAACTGTTTTTT. This codes for CASSSGTAREKLFF. Full variable domain (outside the CDR3, taken from reference TRBV19 and TRBJ1-4): DGGITQSPKYLFRKEGQNVTLSCEQNLNHDAMYWYRQDPGQGLRLIYYSQIVNDFQKGDIAEGYSVSREKKESFPLTVTSAQKNPTAFYLCASSSGTAREKLFFGSGTQLSVL.

The rearrangement links TRBV13 to TRBJ1-1; D ambiguous. The length of the CDR3 is 16 residues. Germline V gene data show CDR1 as PRHDT and CDR2 as FYEKMQ (reference sequence). V lost 2 bases, J lost 4 bases, and 17 bases lay in between. This chain's CDR3 is CASSLRSGRVGTEAFF. CDR3 in DNA: TGTGCCAGCAGCTTACGGTCGGGGAGAGTGGGCACTGAAGCTTTCTTT. Complete variable domain (other parts from reference TRBV13 and TRBJ1-1): AAGVIQSPRHLIKEKRETATLKCYPIPRHDTVYWYQQGPGQDPQFLISFYEKMQSDKGSIPDRFSAQQFSDYHSELNMSSLELGDSALYFCASSLRSGRVGTEAFFGQGTRLTVV.

The chain uses TRBV11-2 and TRBJ1-1, with D perhaps TRBD1 (5 bases). The CDR3 consists of 16 residues. V lost 3 bases to trimming and J lost 1 base, with 15 bases between them. Germline V gene sequence: CDR1 SGHAT, CDR2 FQNNGV. The CDR3 reads CASSFIGGGKNTEAFF. The CDR3 nucleotides read TGTGCCAGCAGCTTCATCGGGGGGGGAAAGAACACTGAAGCTTTCTTT.

This chain connects TRBV5-4 to TRBJ2-1; possible D gene TRBD1, 6 bases. The CDR3 has 15 residues. V gave up 0 bases and J gave up 0 bases, with 7 bases separating them. CDR1 and CDR2 from the germline V gene are SGHNT and YYREEE (reference sequence). The CDR3 is CASSLGGGSYNEQFF. The CDR3 DNA sequence: TGTGCCAGCAGCTTGGGAGGGGGCTCCTACAATGAGCAGTTCTTC. The whole variable domain, filled in from reference TRBV5-4 and TRBJ2-1, reads ETGVTQSPTHLIKTRGQQVTLRCSSQSGHNTVSWYQQALGQGPQFIFQYYREEENGRGNFPPRFSGLQFPNYSSELNVNALELDDSALYLCASSLGGGSYNEQFFGPGTRLTVL.

The rearrangement uses TRBV6-2 or TRBV6-3 and TRBJ2-2; TRBD1 aligns across 7 bases. From germline, CDR1 is MNHEY and CDR2 SVGEGT. V trimming: 6 bases; J trimming: 4 bases; junction bases outside the gene matches: 8. The CDR3 is 15 amino acids. CDR3 sequence: CASSSGQNPTGELFF. The CDR3, as DNA: TGTGCCAGCAGCTCGGGACAGAACCCCACCGGGGAGCTGTTTTTT.

V usage is TRBV6-2 or TRBV6-3 and J usage is TRBJ1-5; D gene ambiguous. V was pared by 5 bases and J by 3 bases, with 14 bases between. This CDR3 is 15 amino acids long. Germline-derived CDR1 and CDR2 are MNHEY and SVGEGT. The DNA of the CDR3 is TGTGCCAGCAGTCACCGCATGACATACAATCAGCCCCAGCATTTT. This encodes CASSHRMTYNQPQHF.